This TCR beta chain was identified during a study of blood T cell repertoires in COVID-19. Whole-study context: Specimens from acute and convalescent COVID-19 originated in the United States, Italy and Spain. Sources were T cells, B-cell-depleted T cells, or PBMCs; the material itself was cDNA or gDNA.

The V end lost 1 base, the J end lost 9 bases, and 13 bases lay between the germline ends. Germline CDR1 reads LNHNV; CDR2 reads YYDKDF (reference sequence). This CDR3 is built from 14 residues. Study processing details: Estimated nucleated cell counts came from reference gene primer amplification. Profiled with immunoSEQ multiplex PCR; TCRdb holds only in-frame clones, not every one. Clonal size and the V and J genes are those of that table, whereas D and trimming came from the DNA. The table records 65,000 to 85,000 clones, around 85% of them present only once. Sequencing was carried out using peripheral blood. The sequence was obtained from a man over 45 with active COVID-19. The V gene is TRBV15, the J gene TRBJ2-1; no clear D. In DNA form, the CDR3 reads TGTGCCACCAGCAGAGGCTCGCTGGCTCCTGAGCAGTTCTTC. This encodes CATSRGSLAPEQFF.